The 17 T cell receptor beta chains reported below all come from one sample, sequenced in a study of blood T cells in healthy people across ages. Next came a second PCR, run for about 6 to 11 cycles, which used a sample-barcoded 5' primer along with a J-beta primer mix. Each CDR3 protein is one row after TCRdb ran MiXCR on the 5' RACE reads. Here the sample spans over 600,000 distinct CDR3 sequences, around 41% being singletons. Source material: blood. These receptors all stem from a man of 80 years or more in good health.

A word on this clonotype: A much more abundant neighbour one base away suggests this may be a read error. The CDR3 sequence: CASSLVDRGAGGYNEQFF. The CDR3 bases are TGTGCCAGCAGCTTAGTCGACAGGGGGGCGGGGGGCTACAATGAGCAGTTCTTC. The genes are TRBV7-2 and TRBJ2-1; TRBD1 might be the D (9 bases). Trimming took 1 base from V and 3 from J, leaving 19 bases between them. Germline CDR1 is SGHTA and CDR2 is FQGNSA. There are 18 residues in the CDR3.

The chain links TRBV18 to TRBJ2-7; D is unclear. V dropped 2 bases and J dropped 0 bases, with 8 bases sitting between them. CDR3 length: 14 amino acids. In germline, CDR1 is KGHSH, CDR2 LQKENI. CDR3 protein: CASSPARSSYEQYF. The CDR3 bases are TGTGCCAGCTCACCAGCCAGATCCTCCTACGAGCAGTACTTC.

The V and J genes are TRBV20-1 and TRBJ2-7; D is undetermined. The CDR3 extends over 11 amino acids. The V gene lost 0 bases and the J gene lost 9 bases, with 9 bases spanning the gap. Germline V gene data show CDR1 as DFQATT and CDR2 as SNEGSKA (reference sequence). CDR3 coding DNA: TGCAGTGCTAGAGAGACAACCGTGCAGTACTTC. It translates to CSARETTVQYF.

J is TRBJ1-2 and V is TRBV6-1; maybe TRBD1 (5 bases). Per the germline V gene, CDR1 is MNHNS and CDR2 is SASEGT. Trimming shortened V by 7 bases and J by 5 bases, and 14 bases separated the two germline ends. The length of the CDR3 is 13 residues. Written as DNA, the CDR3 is TGTGCCAGCACTAAAGCGGGGGAGTATGGCTACACCTTC. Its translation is CASTKAGEYGYTF.

CDR3 in DNA: TGTGCCAGCAGCCAAGTCGGGACAGGGCGGACTGAAGCTTTCTTT. This encodes CASSQVGTGRTEAFF. The chain is built from TRBV14 and TRBJ1-1, with 9 bases matching TRBD1. The CDR3 has 15 amino acids. The V gene's germline CDR1 is SGHDN and CDR2 FVKESK. With V trimmed by 1 base and J by 5 bases, 5 bases remained unmatched.

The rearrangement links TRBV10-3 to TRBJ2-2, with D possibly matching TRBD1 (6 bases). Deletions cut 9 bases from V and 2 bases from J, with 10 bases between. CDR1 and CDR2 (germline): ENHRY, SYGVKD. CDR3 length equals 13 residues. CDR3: CAIRTDNTGELFF. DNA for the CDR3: TGTGCCATTCGGACAGATAACACCGGGGAGCTGTTTTTT.

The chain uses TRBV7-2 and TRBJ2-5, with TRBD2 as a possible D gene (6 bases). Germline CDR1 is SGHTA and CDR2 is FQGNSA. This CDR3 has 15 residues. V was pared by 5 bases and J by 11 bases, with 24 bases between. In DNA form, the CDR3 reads TGTGCCAGCAGCCCCCGCCGGGACTTACTTTATGAGCAGTACTTC. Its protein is CASSPRRDLLYEQYF.

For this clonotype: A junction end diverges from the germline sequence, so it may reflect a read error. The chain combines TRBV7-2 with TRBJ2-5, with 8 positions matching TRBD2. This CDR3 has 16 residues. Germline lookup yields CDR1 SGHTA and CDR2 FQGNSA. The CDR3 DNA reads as TGTGCCAGCGGCTTAGCAGGTAGCGGGATCCAAGAGACCCAGTACTTC. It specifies CASGLAGSGIQETQYF.

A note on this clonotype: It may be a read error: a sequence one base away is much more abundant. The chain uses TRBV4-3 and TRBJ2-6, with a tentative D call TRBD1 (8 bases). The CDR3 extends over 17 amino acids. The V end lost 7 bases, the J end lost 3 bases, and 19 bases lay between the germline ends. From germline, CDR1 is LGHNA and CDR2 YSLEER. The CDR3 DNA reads TGCGCCAGCACCCTGAGGACAGGGACTAATGGGGCCAACGTCCTGACTTTC. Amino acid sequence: CASTLRTGTNGANVLTF.

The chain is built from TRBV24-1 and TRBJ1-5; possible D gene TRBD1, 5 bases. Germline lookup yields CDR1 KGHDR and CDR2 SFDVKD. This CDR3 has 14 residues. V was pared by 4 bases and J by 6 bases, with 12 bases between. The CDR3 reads CATSDDLGGQPQHF. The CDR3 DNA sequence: TGTGCCACCAGTGACGATCTGGGGGGTCAGCCCCAGCATTTT.

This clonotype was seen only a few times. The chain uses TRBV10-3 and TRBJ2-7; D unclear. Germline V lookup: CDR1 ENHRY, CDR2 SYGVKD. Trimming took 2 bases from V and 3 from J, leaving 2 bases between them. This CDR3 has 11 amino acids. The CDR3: CAISELYEQYF. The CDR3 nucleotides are TGTGCCATCAGTGAGCTCTACGAGCAGTACTTC.

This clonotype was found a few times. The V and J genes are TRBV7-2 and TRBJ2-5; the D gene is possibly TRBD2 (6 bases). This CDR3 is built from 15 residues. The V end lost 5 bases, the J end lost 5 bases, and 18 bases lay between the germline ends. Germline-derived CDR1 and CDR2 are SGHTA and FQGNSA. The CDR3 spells CASSPTLLRGETQYF. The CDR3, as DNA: TGTGCCAGCAGCCCCACTTTACTTCGGGGGGAGACCCAGTACTTC.

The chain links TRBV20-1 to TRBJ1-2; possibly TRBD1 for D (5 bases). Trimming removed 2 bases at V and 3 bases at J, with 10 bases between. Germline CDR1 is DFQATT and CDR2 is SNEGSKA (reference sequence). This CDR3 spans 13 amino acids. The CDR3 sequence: CSARTTGDYGYTF. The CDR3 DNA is TGCAGTGCTAGAACCACGGGGGACTATGGCTACACCTTC.

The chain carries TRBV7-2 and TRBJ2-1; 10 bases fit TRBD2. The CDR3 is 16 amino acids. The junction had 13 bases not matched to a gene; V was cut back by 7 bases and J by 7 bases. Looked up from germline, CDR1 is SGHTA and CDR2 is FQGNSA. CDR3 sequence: CASNKIATSGLNEQFF. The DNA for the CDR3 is TGTGCCAGCAACAAAATCGCGACTAGCGGGCTTAATGAGCAGTTCTTC.

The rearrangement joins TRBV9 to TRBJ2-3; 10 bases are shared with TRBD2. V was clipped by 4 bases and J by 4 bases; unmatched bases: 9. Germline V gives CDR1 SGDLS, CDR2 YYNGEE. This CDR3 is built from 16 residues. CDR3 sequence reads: CASSIKAGGVPDTQYF. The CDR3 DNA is TGTGCCAGCAGCATAAAAGCGGGAGGGGTCCCAGATACGCAGTATTTT.

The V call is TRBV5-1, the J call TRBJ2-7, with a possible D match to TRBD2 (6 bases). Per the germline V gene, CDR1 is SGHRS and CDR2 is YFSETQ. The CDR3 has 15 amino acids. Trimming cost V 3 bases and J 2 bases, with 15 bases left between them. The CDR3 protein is CASSSRGGSPYEQYF. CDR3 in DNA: TGCGCCAGCAGCTCCCGGGGAGGCTCCCCCTACGAGCAGTACTTC.

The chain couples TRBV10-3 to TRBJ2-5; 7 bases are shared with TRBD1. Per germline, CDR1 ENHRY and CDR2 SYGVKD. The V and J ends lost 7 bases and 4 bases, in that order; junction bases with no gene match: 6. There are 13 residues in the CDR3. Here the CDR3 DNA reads TGTGCCATCAACAGGGGTAACGGAGAGACCCAGTACTTC. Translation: CAINRGNGETQYF.